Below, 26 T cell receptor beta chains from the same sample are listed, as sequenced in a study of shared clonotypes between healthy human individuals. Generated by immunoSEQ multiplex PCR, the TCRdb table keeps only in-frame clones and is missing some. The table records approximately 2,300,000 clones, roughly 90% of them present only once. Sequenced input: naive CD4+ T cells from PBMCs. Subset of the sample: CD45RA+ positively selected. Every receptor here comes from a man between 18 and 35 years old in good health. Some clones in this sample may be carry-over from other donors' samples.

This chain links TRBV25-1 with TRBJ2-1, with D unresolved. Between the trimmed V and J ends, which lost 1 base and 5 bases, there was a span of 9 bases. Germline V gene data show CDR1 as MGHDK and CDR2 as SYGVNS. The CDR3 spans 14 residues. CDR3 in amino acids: CASSEFKAHNEQFF. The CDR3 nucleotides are TGTGCCAGCAGTGAATTTAAGGCCCACAATGAGCAGTTCTTC.

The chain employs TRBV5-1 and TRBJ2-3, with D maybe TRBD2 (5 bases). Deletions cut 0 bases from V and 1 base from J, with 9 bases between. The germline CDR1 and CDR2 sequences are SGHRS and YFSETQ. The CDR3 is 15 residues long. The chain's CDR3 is CASSLVSVRTDTQYF. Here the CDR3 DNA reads TGCGCCAGCAGCTTGGTTAGCGTCCGCACAGATACGCAGTATTTT.

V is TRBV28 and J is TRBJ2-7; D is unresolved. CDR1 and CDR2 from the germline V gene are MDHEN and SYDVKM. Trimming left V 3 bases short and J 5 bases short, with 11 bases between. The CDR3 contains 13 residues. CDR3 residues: CASSLVVPNEQYF. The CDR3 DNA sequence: TGTGCCAGCAGTTTGGTAGTACCCAACGAGCAGTACTTC.

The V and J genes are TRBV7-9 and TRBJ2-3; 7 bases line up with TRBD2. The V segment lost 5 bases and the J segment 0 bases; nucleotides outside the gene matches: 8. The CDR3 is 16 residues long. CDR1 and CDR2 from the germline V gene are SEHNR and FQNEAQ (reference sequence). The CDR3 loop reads CASSHRTGGSTDTQYF. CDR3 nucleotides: TGTGCCAGCAGCCACAGGACGGGGGGAAGCACAGATACGCAGTATTTT.

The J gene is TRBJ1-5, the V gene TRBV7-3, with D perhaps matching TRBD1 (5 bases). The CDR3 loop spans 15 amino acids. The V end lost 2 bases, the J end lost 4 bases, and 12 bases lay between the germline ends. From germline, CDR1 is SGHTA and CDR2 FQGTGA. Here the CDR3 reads CASSLRGGPNQPQHF. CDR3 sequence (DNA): TGTGCCAGCAGCTTACGGGGGGGACCAAATCAGCCCCAGCATTTT.

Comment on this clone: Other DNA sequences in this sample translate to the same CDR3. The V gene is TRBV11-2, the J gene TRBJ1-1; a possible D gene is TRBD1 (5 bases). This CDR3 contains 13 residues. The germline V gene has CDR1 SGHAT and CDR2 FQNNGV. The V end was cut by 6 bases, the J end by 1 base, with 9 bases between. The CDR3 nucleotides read TGTGCCAGCAGTCAGGGAGCGAACACTGAAGCTTTCTTT. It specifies CASSQGANTEAFF.

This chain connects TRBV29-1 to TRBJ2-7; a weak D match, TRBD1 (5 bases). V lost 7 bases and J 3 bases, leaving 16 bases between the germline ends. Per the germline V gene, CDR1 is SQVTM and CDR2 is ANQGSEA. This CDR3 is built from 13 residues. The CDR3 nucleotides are TGCAGCGCGCCGCCAGGGTGCATCTACGAGCAGTACTTC. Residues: CSAPPGCIYEQYF.

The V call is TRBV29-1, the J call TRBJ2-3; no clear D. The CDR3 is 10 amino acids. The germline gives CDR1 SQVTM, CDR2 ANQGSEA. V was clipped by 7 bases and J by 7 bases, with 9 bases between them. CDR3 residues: CSASGYTQYF. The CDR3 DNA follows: TGCAGCGCATCCGGTTATACGCAGTATTTT.

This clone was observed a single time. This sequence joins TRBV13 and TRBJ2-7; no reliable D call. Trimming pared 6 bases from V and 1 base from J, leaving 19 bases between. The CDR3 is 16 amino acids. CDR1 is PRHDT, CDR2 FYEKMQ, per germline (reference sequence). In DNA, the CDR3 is TGTGCCAGCAGACCGTGGGGTGTTAAGTCTTCCTACGAGCAGTACTTC. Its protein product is CASRPWGVKSSYEQYF.

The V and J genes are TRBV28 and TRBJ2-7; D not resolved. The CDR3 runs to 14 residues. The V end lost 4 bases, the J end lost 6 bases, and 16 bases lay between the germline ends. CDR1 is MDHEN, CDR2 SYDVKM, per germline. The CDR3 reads CASSYYGMVSEQYF. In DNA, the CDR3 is TGTGCCAGCAGTTATTATGGTATGGTGAGCGAGCAGTACTTC.

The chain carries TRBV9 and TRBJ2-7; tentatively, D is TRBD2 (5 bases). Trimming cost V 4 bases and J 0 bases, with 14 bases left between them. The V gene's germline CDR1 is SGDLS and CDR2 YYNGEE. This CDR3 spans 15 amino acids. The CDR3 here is CASSPTGVPSYEQYF. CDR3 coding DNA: TGTGCCAGCAGCCCCACCGGGGTCCCCTCCTACGAGCAGTACTTC.

Here the CDR3 reads CASSLEPGRNEQFF. In DNA, the CDR3 is TGTGCCAGCAGCTTGGAGCCGGGCCGGAATGAGCAGTTCTTC. The rearrangement joins TRBV5-8 to TRBJ2-1; D gene unclear. The CDR3 extends over 14 amino acids. Between the trimmed V and J ends, which lost 0 bases and 7 bases, there was a span of 11 bases. Germline lookup yields CDR1 SGHTS and CDR2 YDEGEE. Complete variable domain (other parts from reference TRBV5-8 and TRBJ2-1): EAGVTQSPTHLIKTRGQQATLRCSPISGHTSVYWYQQALGLGLQFLLWYDEGEERNRGNFPPRFSGRQFPNYSSELNVNALELEDSALYLCASSLEPGRNEQFFGPGTRLTVL.

CDR3 bases: TGTGCCAGCAGTGAAAGGCAGTCACAGCCCCAGCATTTT. As protein: CASSERQSQPQHF. J is TRBJ1-5 and V is TRBV25-1; no reliable D call. The V and J ends lost 2 bases and 7 bases respectively, with 9 bases between them. Germline values: CDR1 MGHDK, CDR2 SYGVNS. The length of the CDR3 is 13 residues.

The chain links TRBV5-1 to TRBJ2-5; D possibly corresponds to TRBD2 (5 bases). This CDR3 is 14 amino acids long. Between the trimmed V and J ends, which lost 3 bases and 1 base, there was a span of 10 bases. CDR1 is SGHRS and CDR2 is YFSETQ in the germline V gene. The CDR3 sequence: CASSSAGSQETQYF. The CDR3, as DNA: TGCGCCAGCAGCTCGGCGGGCAGCCAAGAGACCCAGTACTTC.

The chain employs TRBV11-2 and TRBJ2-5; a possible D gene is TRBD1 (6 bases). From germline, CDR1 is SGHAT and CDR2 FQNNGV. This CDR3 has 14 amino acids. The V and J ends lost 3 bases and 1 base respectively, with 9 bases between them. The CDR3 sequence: CASSFQGLQETQYF. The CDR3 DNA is TGTGCCAGCAGCTTCCAGGGGCTCCAAGAGACCCAGTACTTC.

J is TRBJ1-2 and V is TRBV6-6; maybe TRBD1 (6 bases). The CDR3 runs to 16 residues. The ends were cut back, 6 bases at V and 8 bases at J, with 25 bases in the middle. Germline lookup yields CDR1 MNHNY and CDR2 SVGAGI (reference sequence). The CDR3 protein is CASSSAGGRGLYGYTF. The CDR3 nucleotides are TGTGCCAGCAGCAGCGCCGGTGGCAGGGGATTATACGGCTACACCTTC.

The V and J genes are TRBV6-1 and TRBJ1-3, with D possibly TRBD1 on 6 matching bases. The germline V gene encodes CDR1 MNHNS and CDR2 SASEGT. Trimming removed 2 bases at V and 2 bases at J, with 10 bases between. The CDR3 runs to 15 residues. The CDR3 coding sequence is TGTGCCAGCAGTGAACTGGGGGCGACTGGAAACACCATATATTTT. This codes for CASSELGATGNTIYF.

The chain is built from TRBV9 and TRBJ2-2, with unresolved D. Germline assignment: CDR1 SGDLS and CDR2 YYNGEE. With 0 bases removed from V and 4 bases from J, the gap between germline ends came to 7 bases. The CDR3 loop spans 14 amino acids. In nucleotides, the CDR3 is TGTGCCAGCAGCGTAGGGCCAGCCACCGGGGAGCTGTTTTTT. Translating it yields CASSVGPATGELFF.

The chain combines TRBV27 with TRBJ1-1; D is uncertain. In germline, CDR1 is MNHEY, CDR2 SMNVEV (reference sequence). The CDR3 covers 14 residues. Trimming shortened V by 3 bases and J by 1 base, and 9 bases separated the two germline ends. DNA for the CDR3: TGTGCCAGCAGTTTTATTGGTGGGAACACTGAAGCTTTCTTT. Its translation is CASSFIGGNTEAFF.

This chain's CDR3 is CSVESAGNTIYF. The CDR3 nucleotides are TGCAGCGTTGAGTCGGCTGGAAACACCATATATTTT. The V gene is TRBV29-1, the J gene TRBJ1-3; no clear D gene. This CDR3 is built from 12 residues. Germline V gene data show CDR1 as SQVTM and CDR2 as ANQGSEA. With 3 bases removed from V and 2 bases from J, the gap between germline ends came to 5 bases. Combining the CDR3 with reference TRBV29-1 and TRBJ1-3 gives the whole variable domain SAVISQKPSRDICQRGTSLTIQCQVDSQVTMMFWYRQQPGQSLTLIATANQGSEATYESGFVIDKFPISRPNLTFSTLTVSNMSPEDSSIYLCSVESAGNTIYFGEGSWLTVV.

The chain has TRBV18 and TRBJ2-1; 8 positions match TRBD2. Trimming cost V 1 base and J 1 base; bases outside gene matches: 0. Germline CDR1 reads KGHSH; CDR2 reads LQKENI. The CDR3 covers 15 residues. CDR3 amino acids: CASSPQRESYNEQFF. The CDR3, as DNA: TGTGCCAGCTCACCACAGCGGGAGTCCTACAATGAGCAGTTCTTC. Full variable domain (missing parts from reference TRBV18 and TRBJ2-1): NAGVMQNPRHLVRRRGQEARLRCSPMKGHSHVYWYRQLPEEGLKFMVYLQKENIIDESGMPKERFSAEFPKEGPSILRIQQVVRGDSAAYFCASSPQRESYNEQFFGPGTRLTVL.

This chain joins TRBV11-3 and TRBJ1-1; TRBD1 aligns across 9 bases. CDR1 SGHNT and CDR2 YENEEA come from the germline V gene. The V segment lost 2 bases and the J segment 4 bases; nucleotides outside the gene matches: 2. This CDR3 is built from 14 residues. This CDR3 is CASSLLTGGTEAFF. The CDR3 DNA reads TGTGCCAGCAGCTTACTGACAGGGGGCACTGAAGCTTTCTTT. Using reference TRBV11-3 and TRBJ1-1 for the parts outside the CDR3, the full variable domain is EAGVVQSPRYKIIEKKQPVAFWCNPISGHNTLYWYLQNLGQGPELLIRYENEEAVDDSQLPKDRFSAERLKGVDSTLKIQPAELGDSAVYLCASSLLTGGTEAFFGQGTRLTVV.

The CDR3 loop is CASSLRGSTLHF. The CDR3 region has the DNA TGTGCCAGCAGTTTACGGGGGAGTACCCTCCACTTT. J is TRBJ1-6 and V is TRBV27, with a weak D call TRBD1 (5 bases). V was trimmed by 2 bases and J by 14 bases, leaving 10 bases between them. Germline CDR1 MNHEY, CDR2 SMNVEV (reference sequence). The CDR3 length is 12 residues.

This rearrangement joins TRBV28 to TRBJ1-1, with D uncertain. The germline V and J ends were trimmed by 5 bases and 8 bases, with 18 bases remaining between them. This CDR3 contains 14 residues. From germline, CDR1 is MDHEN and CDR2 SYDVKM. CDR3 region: CASSPEPVKLEAFF. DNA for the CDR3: TGTGCCAGCAGTCCCGAACCGGTTAAATTGGAAGCTTTCTTT. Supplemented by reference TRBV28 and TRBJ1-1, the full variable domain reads DVKVTQSSRYLVKRTGEKVFLECVQDMDHENMFWYRQDPGLGLRLIYFSYDVKMKEKGDIPEGYSVSREKKERFSLILESASTNQTSMYLCASSPEPVKLEAFFGQGTRLTVV.

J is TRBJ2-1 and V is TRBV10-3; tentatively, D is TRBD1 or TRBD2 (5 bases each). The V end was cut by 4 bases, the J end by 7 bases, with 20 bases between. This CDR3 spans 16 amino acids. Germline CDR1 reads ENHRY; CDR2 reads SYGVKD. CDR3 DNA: TGTGCCATCAGTGGTGTTGAGGCAGGGTGGGGGAATGAGCAGTTCTTC. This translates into CAISGVEAGWGNEQFF.

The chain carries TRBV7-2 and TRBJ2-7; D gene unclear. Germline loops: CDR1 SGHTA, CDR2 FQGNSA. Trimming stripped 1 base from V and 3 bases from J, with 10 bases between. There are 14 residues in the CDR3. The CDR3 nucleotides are TGTGCCAGCAGCTTAGTTATCGGAGTCTACGAGCAGTACTTC. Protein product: CASSLVIGVYEQYF.